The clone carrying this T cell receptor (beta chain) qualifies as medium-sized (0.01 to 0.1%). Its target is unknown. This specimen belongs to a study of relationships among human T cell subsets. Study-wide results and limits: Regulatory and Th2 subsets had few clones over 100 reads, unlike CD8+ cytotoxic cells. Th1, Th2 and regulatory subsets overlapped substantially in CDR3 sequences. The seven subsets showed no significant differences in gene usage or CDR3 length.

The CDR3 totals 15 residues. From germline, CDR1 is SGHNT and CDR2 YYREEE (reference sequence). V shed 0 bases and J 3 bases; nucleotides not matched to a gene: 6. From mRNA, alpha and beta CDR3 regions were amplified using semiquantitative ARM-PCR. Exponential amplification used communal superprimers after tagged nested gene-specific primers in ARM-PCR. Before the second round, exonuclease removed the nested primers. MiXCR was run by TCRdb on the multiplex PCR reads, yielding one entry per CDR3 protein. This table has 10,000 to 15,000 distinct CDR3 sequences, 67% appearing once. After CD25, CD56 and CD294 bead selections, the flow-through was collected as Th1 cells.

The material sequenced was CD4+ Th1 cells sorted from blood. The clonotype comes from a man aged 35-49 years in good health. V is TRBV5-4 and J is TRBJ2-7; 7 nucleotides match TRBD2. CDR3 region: CASSLEIGRSYEQYF. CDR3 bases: TGTGCCAGCAGCTTGGAGATCGGGAGGAGCTACGAGCAGTACTTC.